Reported below is one TCR beta chain. Its cognate antigen is unknown. The sample belongs to a study of cytomegalovirus exposure and HLA in healthy donors. PCR primers comprised 60 Vbeta and 13 Jbeta primers. Generated by immunoSEQ multiplex PCR, the TCRdb table keeps only in-frame clones and is missing some. Among about 110,000 clones listed, approximately 16% were seen once. The V segment lost 4 bases and the J segment 0 bases; nucleotides outside the gene matches: 2. The CDR3 sequence is 14 residues long. In germline, CDR1 is SQVTM, CDR2 ANQGSEA. Study-wide results and limits: Most observed TCR sequences were rare, whereas some public TCRs were detected in many donors. Segments of the TCR beta V type were, in most cases, productive about 87% or about 30% of the time in an earlier analysis. The authors considered a cluster of highly shared sequence variants likely to be a sequencing artifact. Apparent HLA restriction characterized most CMV-associated TCR beta chains in a later analysis.

Sequencing was done on a sample of PBMCs. The clonotype comes from a female donor in good health and CMV-seronegative. The chain recombines TRBV29-1 with TRBJ1-1; TRBD1 agrees at 10 bases. The CDR3 region is CSVGGQGMNTEAFF. The CDR3 DNA reads TGCAGCGTTGGGGGACAGGGGATGAACACTGAAGCTTTCTTT. The full variable domain, rest sourced from reference TRBV29-1 and TRBJ1-1, is SAVISQKPSRDICQRGTSLTIQCQVDSQVTMMFWYRQQPGQSLTLIATANQGSEATYESGFVIDKFPISRPNLTFSTLTVSNMSPEDSSIYLCSVGGQGMNTEAFFGQGTRLTVV.